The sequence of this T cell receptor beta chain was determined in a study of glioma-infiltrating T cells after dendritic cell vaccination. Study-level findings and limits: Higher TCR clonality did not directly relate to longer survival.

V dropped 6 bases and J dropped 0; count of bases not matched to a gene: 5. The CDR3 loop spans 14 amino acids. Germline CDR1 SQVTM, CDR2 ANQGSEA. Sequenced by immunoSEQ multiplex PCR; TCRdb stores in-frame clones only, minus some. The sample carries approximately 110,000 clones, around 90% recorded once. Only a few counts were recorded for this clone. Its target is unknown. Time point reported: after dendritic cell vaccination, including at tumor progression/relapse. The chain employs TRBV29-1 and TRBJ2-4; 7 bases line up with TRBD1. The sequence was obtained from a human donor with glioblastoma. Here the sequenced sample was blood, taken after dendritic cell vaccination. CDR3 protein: CSVGQILAKNIQYF. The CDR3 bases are TGCAGCGTGGGACAGATTTTAGCCAAAAACATTCAGTACTTC.